By share of the sample, the clone carrying this TCR beta chain is medium-sized. Antigen: not known. The sample comes from a study of metastatic and nonmetastatic thyroid tumors. Turning to the study itself: The authors compared repertoires across blood and tumor or nodule tissue from malignant and benign thyroid patients. Study-wide results and caveats: Reportedly, malignant thyroid tumors had significantly higher TCR beta diversity than benign nodules, in blood and tumor.

Original handling: It was from CDR3 differences across clinicopathological groups that a distant-metastasis classifier for papillary thyroid cancer was built. TCRdb ran MiXCR on the PCR reads. The V and J calls shown here were made by TCRdb, not taken from the authors' results. The sample shows about 40,000 clones, around 16% of them seen only once. Thyroid surgery had not been preceded by any treatment in any patient. This receptor was obtained from a female donor with papillary thyroid cancer or a benign thyroid nodule (not recorded which). Some clones in this sample may be carry-over from other donors' samples. Material: blood.

Written as DNA, the CDR3 is TGTGCCAGCAGTGAAGCGGAGGGCAGCCTCTACGAGCAGTACTTC. This gives the protein CASSEAEGSLYEQYF. The chain has TRBV6-1 and TRBJ2-7; weak D call: TRBD2 (6 bases). The V and J ends lost 0 bases and 3 bases respectively, with 12 bases between them. Per germline, CDR1 MNHNS and CDR2 SASEGT. The CDR3 sequence is 15 residues long.